Following are 18 T cell receptor beta chains from one sample sequenced in a study of cytomegalovirus exposure and HLA in healthy donors. The PCR made use of 60 Vbeta and 13 Jbeta primers. Measured with immunoSEQ multiplex PCR; TCRdb has only the in-frame clones, and not every one. The data show roughly 120,000 clones, 81% seen once. The sequencing sample was made of PBMCs. The origin of the receptors is a woman in her 30s in good health and CMV-seronegative.

The CDR3 is CASSLEPGLAEYYNEQFF. CDR3 bases: TGTGCCAGCAGCTTAGAGCCGGGACTAGCGGAATATTACAATGAGCAGTTCTTC. V usage is TRBV11-1 and J usage is TRBJ2-1; 11 bases align to TRBD2. With 1 base clipped from V and 4 bases from J, the junction kept 9 bases outside the gene matches. CDR1 is SGHAT and CDR2 is FQDESV in the germline V gene (reference sequence). The CDR3 has 18 amino acids.

This sequence joins TRBV15 and TRBJ2-3, with a weak D call TRBD1 (7 bases). V was cut by 3 bases and J by 5 bases, with 21 bases left in between. This CDR3 is 17 amino acids long. Germline CDR1 reads LNHNV; CDR2 reads YYDKDF (reference sequence). CDR3 region: CATSRRGLARGVDTQYF. Written as DNA, the CDR3 is TGTGCCACCAGCAGGAGGGGCCTAGCCAGGGGGGTAGATACGCAGTATTTT.

This sequence joins TRBV7-6 and TRBJ1-4; TRBD1 might be the D (6 bases). The V end lost 6 bases, the J end lost 8 bases, and 16 bases lay between the germline ends. The CDR3 is 14 amino acids. Germline CDR1 reads SGHVS; CDR2 reads FNYEAQ. The CDR3 loop reads CASSPGTYTEKLFF. The CDR3, as DNA: TGTGCCAGCAGTCCCGGGACATACACGGAAAAACTGTTTTTT.

This clone was recorded once. The rearrangement uses TRBV30 and TRBJ2-1; 11 nucleotides line up with TRBD2. From germline, CDR1 is GTSNPN and CDR2 SVGIG (reference sequence). The CDR3 is 15 residues long. The junction had 7 bases not matched to a gene; V was cut back by 2 bases and J by 7 bases. This CDR3 reads CAWSQLAGVANEQFF. The CDR3 DNA sequence: TGTGCCTGGAGTCAACTAGCGGGAGTGGCGAATGAGCAGTTCTTC.

V usage is TRBV19 and J usage is TRBJ2-7, with TRBD1 matching 9 bases. Looked up from germline, CDR1 is LNHDA and CDR2 is SQIVND (reference sequence). J lost 5 bases, V lost 5 bases, and 7 bases had no gene match. The CDR3 spans 14 residues. The CDR3 loop reads CASSSGQGFHEQYF. In DNA form, the CDR3 reads TGTGCCAGTAGTTCGGGACAGGGTTTCCACGAGCAGTACTTC.

The count of this clone is one. The genes are TRBV19 and TRBJ1-1; 8 bases map to TRBD1. V trimming: 5 bases; J trimming: 9 bases; junction bases outside the gene matches: 20. The CDR3 loop spans 17 amino acids. Germline CDR1 and CDR2: LNHDA and SQIVND (reference sequence). This chain's CDR3 is CASSAIAGGAGSGQAFF. The DNA of the CDR3 is TGTGCCAGTAGTGCAATAGCAGGGGGCGCGGGGAGTGGGCAAGCTTTCTTT.

The chain joins TRBV27 to TRBJ2-7, with TRBD1 matching over 9 bases. After removal of 7 bases from V and 3 bases from J, the junction contained 7 bases not matched to a gene. CDR3 size: 14 residues. Germline assignment: CDR1 MNHEY and CDR2 SMNVEV (reference sequence). The CDR3 loop reads CASKQGADIYEQYF. CDR3 bases: TGTGCCAGCAAACAGGGGGCTGACATCTACGAGCAGTACTTC.

A few counts support this clone. The chain carries TRBV4-1 and TRBJ2-5; 10 positions match TRBD2. V shed 7 bases and J 3 bases; nucleotides not matched to a gene: 8. The CDR3 totals 15 residues. From germline, CDR1 is MGHRA and CDR2 YSYEKL. Here the CDR3 DNA reads TGCGCCAGCACACCTCGGAGCGGGAGGGAAGAGACCCAGTACTTC. Encoded protein: CASTPRSGREETQYF.

This clone was observed a single time. This sequence joins TRBV7-2 and TRBJ2-7; 7 bases are a match to TRBD2. V shed 5 bases and J 4 bases; nucleotides not matched to a gene: 8. This CDR3 comprises 14 residues. Germline CDR1 is SGHTA and CDR2 is FQGNSA. CDR3: CASSPGTIAYEQYF. The DNA for the CDR3 is TGTGCCAGCAGCCCCGGGACTATCGCGTACGAGCAGTACTTC.

The CDR3: CASSEMAVSYNEQFF. DNA for the CDR3: TGTGCCAGCAGTGAAATGGCAGTCTCCTACAATGAGCAGTTCTTC. The genes are TRBV2 and TRBJ2-1, with D unresolved. The CDR3 covers 15 residues. Deletions cut 2 bases from V and 0 bases from J, with 8 bases between. Germline V gene sequence: CDR1 SNHLY, CDR2 FYNNEI.

The rearrangement joins TRBV21-1 to TRBJ2-1; the table gives TRBD2 as D, unverified against the DNA. TRBV21-1 is flagged as a pseudogene. The CDR3 consists of 16 residues. CDR3 region: CASSKPGLAGDSVQFF. DNA of the CDR3: TGTGCCAGCAGCAAGCCGGGACTAGCGGGAGACTCGGTGCAGTTCTTC.

The rearrangement joins TRBV7-3 to TRBJ1-2; 12 nucleotides agree with TRBD1. Germline CDR1 reads SGHTA; CDR2 reads FQGTGA. J lost 14 bases, V lost 3 bases, and 13 bases had no gene match. CDR3 length equals 15 residues. The CDR3 DNA follows: TGTGCCAGCAGCTTGACGTCCGGGACAGGGGGCGTAAAGACCTTC. Protein product: CASSLTSGTGGVKTF.

The chain uses TRBV28 and TRBJ1-4; 7 bases line up with TRBD1. Trimming at V came to 2 bases and at J to 4 bases, leaving 4 bases not matched to a gene. The CDR3 runs 15 residues. Germline V CDR1 and CDR2: MDHEN, SYDVKM. CDR3 amino acids: CASSLLTGLNEKLFF. The CDR3 coding sequence is TGTGCCAGCAGTTTACTGACAGGGCTTAATGAAAAACTGTTTTTT.

The J gene is TRBJ2-2, the V gene TRBV21-1; the tabulated D call, TRBD1, remains unverified against the DNA. TRBV21-1 is noted as a pseudogene. There are 16 residues in the CDR3. As DNA, the CDR3 is TGTGCCAGCAGCAGTGGTCGGACAGGGAACACCGGGGAGCTGTTTTTT. Residues: CASSSGRTGNTGELFF.

This clone was recorded once. A junction boundary mismatches the germline segment, possibly from a read error. The chain recombines TRBV7-9 with TRBJ2-1; 8 bases align to TRBD2. The CDR3 has 17 residues. Germline V gene data show CDR1 as SEHNR and CDR2 as FQNEAQ (reference sequence). The CDR3 region is CSSSFLESGTRRNEQFF. The CDR3 region has the DNA TGTTCCAGCAGCTTCTTAGAGTCCGGGACTAGGAGGAATGAGCAGTTCTTC.

The V gene is TRBV7-9, the J gene TRBJ2-6; D gene uncertain. Germline CDR1 and CDR2: SEHNR and FQNEAQ (reference sequence). The CDR3 runs to 19 residues. The germline V and J ends were trimmed by 5 bases and 2 bases, with 22 bases remaining between them. This CDR3 reads CASSPPGWASLPGANVLTF. The CDR3 nucleotides are TGTGCCAGCAGCCCCCCAGGTTGGGCGTCCCTACCTGGGGCCAACGTCCTGACTTTC.

V usage is TRBV4-2 and J usage is TRBJ1-2, with 7 nucleotides matching TRBD1. Losses at the gene ends were 4 bases for V and 5 bases for J; bases not matched to a gene: 7. The CDR3 totals 14 residues. From germline, CDR1 is LGHNA and CDR2 YNFKEQ. The CDR3 DNA is TGTGCCAGCAGCCGGGACAGACAAATTTATGGCTACACCTTC. Translated: CASSRDRQIYGYTF.

The V and J genes are TRBV7-9 and TRBJ2-1; the D gene is possibly TRBD2 (5 bases). V lost 4 bases and J 5 bases, leaving 12 bases between the germline ends. Per the germline V gene, CDR1 is SEHNR and CDR2 is FQNEAQ (reference sequence). The length of the CDR3 is 14 residues. The CDR3 bases are TGTGCCAGCAGCTCCCCAGGACTTAACAATGAGCAGTTCTTC. It codes for CASSSPGLNNEQFF.